Shown below are 26 T cell receptor beta chains from a single sample sequenced in a study of blood T cell repertoires in COVID-19. The data were produced by immunoSEQ multiplex PCR, yet TCRdb's version contains in-frame clones alone and is incomplete. The sample yields 150,000 to 200,000 clones, around 90% seen once. The sequenced material came from peripheral blood. These receptors originate from a man aged 60 to 75 with COVID-19, enrolled during active disease.

V usage is TRBV28 and J usage is TRBJ1-2; TRBD1 might be the D (6 bases). Germline V gene data show CDR1 as MDHEN and CDR2 as SYDVKM. V lost 4 bases, J lost 0 bases, and 12 bases lay in between. The CDR3 covers 15 residues. CDR3 region: CASSSSGVTNYGYTF. The CDR3, as DNA: TGTGCCAGCAGTTCTTCAGGGGTGACTAACTATGGCTACACCTTC.

The chain couples TRBV6-5 to TRBJ1-2; tentative D call: TRBD1 (5 bases). Trimming pared 4 bases from V and 4 bases from J, leaving 13 bases between. Germline CDR1 MNHEY, CDR2 SVGAGI. CDR3 size: 14 residues. The CDR3 is CASSLTDSFYGYTF. The CDR3 region has the DNA TGTGCCAGCAGTTTAACTGACAGTTTCTATGGCTACACCTTC.

The rearrangement links TRBV6-2 or TRBV6-3 to TRBJ2-3, with 11 bases aligning to TRBD2. The V gene end was trimmed by 0 bases and the J gene end by 2 bases; junction bases not matched to a gene: 1. This CDR3 has 16 residues. Germline CDR1 is MNHEY and CDR2 is SVGEGT. In nucleotides, the CDR3 is TGTGCCAGCAGTTACTCGGGACTAGCGGTCACAGATACGCAGTATTTT. Amino acids: CASSYSGLAVTDTQYF.

A note on this clone: The same CDR3 arises from other DNA sequences in this sample as well. J is TRBJ1-1 and V is TRBV11-1, with a weak D call TRBD1 (5 bases). Germline V gene sequence: CDR1 SGHAT, CDR2 FQDESV (reference sequence). The V and J ends lost 4 bases and 1 base respectively, with 10 bases between them. The CDR3 covers 14 residues. CDR3: CASSSQGKNTEAFF. The CDR3 DNA reads as TGTGCCAGCAGCTCTCAGGGAAAGAACACTGAAGCTTTCTTT. Supplemented by reference TRBV11-1 and TRBJ1-1, the full variable domain reads EAEVAQSPRYKITEKSQAVAFWCDPISGHATLYWYRQILGQGPELLVQFQDESVVDDSQLPKDRFSAERLKGVDSTLKIQPAELGDSAMYLCASSSQGKNTEAFFGQGTRLTVV.

This clone was found once. This chain uses TRBV6-6 with TRBJ2-1; TRBD1 matches at 8 bases. The CDR3 sequence is 15 residues long. V was clipped by 6 bases and J by 8 bases; unmatched bases: 12. Germline V CDR1 and CDR2: MNHNY, SVGAGI (reference sequence). CDR3 nucleotide sequence: TGTGCCAGCAGCCCTAGTGGACAGGGAGGTCATGAGCAGTTCTTC. It is translated as CASSPSGQGGHEQFF.

The chain links TRBV18 to TRBJ1-2; TRBD1 is a possible D gene (5 bases). CDR1 is KGHSH and CDR2 is LQKENI in the germline V gene. The CDR3 is 13 residues long. The ends were cut back, 2 bases at V and 8 bases at J, with 12 bases in the middle. The CDR3 nucleotides are TGTGCCAGCTCACCAGATTCGGGGGTGGGCTACACCTTC. Protein sequence: CASSPDSGVGYTF.

This chain uses TRBV19 with TRBJ1-2, with D tentatively TRBD1 (6 bases). Germline CDR1 LNHDA, CDR2 SQIVND (reference sequence). Trimming left V 6 bases short and J 2 bases short, with 13 bases between. CDR3 length equals 14 residues. DNA for the CDR3: TGTGCCAGTAGCTACAGGGCTTGGAACTATGGCTACACCTTC. As protein: CASSYRAWNYGYTF.

This sequence joins TRBV4-3 and TRBJ1-2; D is unclear. V lost 4 bases, J lost 3 bases, and 18 bases lay in between. The CDR3 is 16 amino acids. Germline assignment: CDR1 LGHNA and CDR2 YSLEER. This CDR3 is CASSPKGSAGDYGYTF. CDR3 in DNA: TGCGCCAGCAGCCCGAAAGGGAGCGCCGGGGACTATGGCTACACCTTC.

V gene TRBV7-2 combines with J gene TRBJ2-1, with TRBD2 matching 8 bases. V lost 1 base, J lost 7 bases, and 6 bases stayed unmatched. The length of the CDR3 is 15 residues. CDR1 and CDR2 from the germline V gene are SGHTA and FQGNSA. CDR3 loop: CASSLGASGWNEQFF. CDR3 nucleotides: TGTGCCAGCAGCTTAGGTGCTAGCGGGTGGAATGAGCAGTTCTTC.

This clone was seen once. This chain connects TRBV6-2 or TRBV6-3 to TRBJ2-1; 15 bases align to TRBD2. The CDR3 is made up of 19 amino acids. Germline values: CDR1 MNHEY, CDR2 SVGEGT. V lost 2 bases to trimming and J lost 4 bases; unmatched junction nucleotides: 9. DNA of the CDR3: TGTGCCAGCAGTTACGCAGGGCCTGGGACTAGCGGGAGGTACAATGAGCAGTTCTTC. Translating gives CASSYAGPGTSGRYNEQFF.

This chain links TRBV7-9 with TRBJ1-5; unclear D gene. The ends were cut back, 1 base at V and 2 bases at J, with 9 bases in the middle. The length of the CDR3 is 15 residues. Germline-derived CDR1 and CDR2 are SEHNR and FQNEAQ (reference sequence). The CDR3: CASSLGGSRNQPQHF. The CDR3 DNA reads TGTGCCAGCAGCTTAGGAGGGTCGCGCAATCAGCCCCAGCATTTT.

V and J are TRBV28 and TRBJ1-6; 7 bases map to TRBD1. J gave up 7 bases and V 6 bases, and 12 bases lay outside the gene matches. The germline V gene has CDR1 MDHEN and CDR2 SYDVKM. CDR3 length: 16 amino acids. The CDR3 loop is CASRYGTALKNSPLHF. In DNA form, the CDR3 reads TGTGCCAGCAGATACGGGACAGCACTAAAGAATTCACCCCTCCACTTT.

This clone was recorded once. This chain connects TRBV11-3 to TRBJ2-7; D is possibly TRBD1 (5 bases). CDR1 is SGHNT and CDR2 is YENEEA in the germline V gene. The CDR3 consists of 13 residues. Trimming took off 2 bases at V and 6 bases at J, with 11 bases between the two ends. The CDR3 DNA is TGTGCCAGCAGCTTAAGGGGTAGTAGCGAGCAGTACTTC. Translating it yields CASSLRGSSEQYF.

The chain has TRBV28 and TRBJ2-4, with D possibly TRBD2 on 5 matching bases. The ends were cut back, 3 bases at V and 5 bases at J, with 5 bases in the middle. CDR1 and CDR2 (germline): MDHEN, SYDVKM. This CDR3 contains 12 residues. This chain's CDR3 is CASSLRENIQYF. CDR3 DNA: TGTGCCAGCAGTTTGCGGGAAAACATTCAGTACTTC.

The V and J genes are TRBV9 and TRBJ2-1; TRBD2 might be the D (6 bases). V gave up 4 bases and J gave up 1 base, with 15 bases separating them. Germline CDR1 SGDLS, CDR2 YYNGEE. CDR3 length: 16 amino acids. The CDR3 protein is CASSPTPSGSYNEQFF. Here the CDR3 DNA reads TGTGCCAGCAGCCCTACCCCCAGCGGGTCCTACAATGAGCAGTTCTTC.

The rearrangement joins TRBV19 to TRBJ2-3; 11 bases align to TRBD2. CDR3 length: 17 residues. CDR1 is LNHDA, CDR2 SQIVND, per germline (reference sequence). J gave up 4 bases and V 4 bases, and 10 bases lay outside the gene matches. CDR3 in amino acids: CASSKIAGGIIADTQYF. CDR3 nucleotide sequence: TGTGCCAGTAGTAAAATAGCGGGGGGGATTATTGCAGATACGCAGTATTTT.

As concerns this clone: In the same sample, other DNA sequences code for this CDR3. The rearrangement links TRBV11-3 to TRBJ2-7; D perhaps matches TRBD2 (5 bases). The V end was cut by 5 bases, the J end by 3 bases, with 11 bases between. Germline V lookup: CDR1 SGHNT, CDR2 YENEEA. The CDR3 length is 13 residues. CDR3 residues: CASSPPGSYEQYF. The CDR3 DNA reads TGTGCCAGCAGCCCCCCGGGAAGCTACGAGCAGTACTTC.

This chain connects TRBV12-5 to TRBJ1-5; D remains unclear. The germline gives CDR1 LGHNT, CDR2 FRNRAP. The CDR3 loop spans 12 amino acids. The V and J ends lost 7 bases and 5 bases respectively, with 9 bases between them. The CDR3 region is CASAPLDQPQHF. DNA of the CDR3: TGTGCTAGTGCCCCCCTTGATCAGCCCCAGCATTTT.

The CDR3 region is CASRTRVGGELFF. CDR3 in DNA: TGTGCCAGCAGGACCCGGGTTGGCGGGGAGCTGTTTTTT. The chain employs TRBV6-5 and TRBJ2-2; D is ambiguous. There are 13 residues in the CDR3. Germline CDR1 MNHEY, CDR2 SVGAGI. The V gene lost 6 bases and the J gene lost 7 bases, with 12 bases spanning the gap.

The V call is TRBV5-4, the J call TRBJ2-5; D gene uncertain. The V end lost 1 base, the J end lost 5 bases, and 12 bases lay between the germline ends. Germline assignment: CDR1 SGHNT and CDR2 YYREEE (reference sequence). This CDR3 comprises 14 residues. The CDR3 spells CASSLPYTDETQYF. The CDR3 DNA reads as TGTGCCAGCAGCTTGCCATATACAGACGAGACCCAGTACTTC.

This chain connects TRBV5-4 to TRBJ2-6; D not resolved. The V end was cut by 7 bases, the J end by 4 bases, with 9 bases between. Germline V gene data show CDR1 as SGHNT and CDR2 as YYREEE (reference sequence). This CDR3 is built from 13 residues. The CDR3 is CASLVAGANVLTF. In DNA, the CDR3 is TGTGCCAGCCTCGTGGCAGGGGCCAACGTCCTGACTTTC.

The chain recombines TRBV24-1 with TRBJ2-3; TRBD1 aligns across 9 bases. The V segment lost 3 bases and the J segment 0 bases; nucleotides outside the gene matches: 3. The CDR3 runs to 16 residues. Germline-derived CDR1 and CDR2 are KGHDR and SFDVKD. The CDR3 here is CATSDIGQGSTDTQYF. Written as DNA, the CDR3 is TGTGCCACCAGTGATATCGGACAGGGGAGCACAGATACGCAGTATTTT.

The genes are TRBV7-2 and TRBJ2-1, with D possibly TRBD1 on 5 matching bases. The CDR3 extends over 12 amino acids. V was pared by 3 bases and J by 6 bases, with 6 bases between. From germline, CDR1 is SGHTA and CDR2 FQGNSA. CDR3 in amino acids: CASSFQGNEQFF. CDR3 DNA: TGTGCCAGCAGCTTCCAGGGCAATGAGCAGTTCTTC.

CDR3 residues: CATSDGTGNIPGANVLTF. The DNA of the CDR3 is TGTGCCACCAGTGATGGGACAGGAAATATCCCTGGGGCCAACGTCCTGACTTTC. The chain combines TRBV24-1 with TRBJ2-6; 8 nucleotides agree with TRBD1. This CDR3 comprises 18 residues. Trimming removed 3 bases from V and 2 bases from J; junction bases left unmatched: 8. Germline CDR1 KGHDR, CDR2 SFDVKD.

This clone was counted once. The chain employs TRBV6-1 and TRBJ1-3, with D unclear. The germline V gene encodes CDR1 MNHNS and CDR2 SASEGT. The CDR3 runs 14 residues. The V end was cut by 3 bases, the J end by 2 bases, with 8 bases between. The CDR3 region is CASSEGRPGNTIYF. In DNA form, the CDR3 reads TGTGCCAGCAGTGAGGGGAGACCTGGAAACACCATATATTTT.

This chain uses TRBV7-3 with TRBJ2-5; possibly TRBD1 for D (5 bases). V lost 4 bases and J 5 bases, leaving 14 bases between the germline ends. The CDR3 contains 14 residues. CDR1 SGHTA and CDR2 FQGTGA come from the germline V gene. The CDR3 spells CASSSTVSSETQYF. The CDR3 DNA is TGTGCCAGCAGCTCGACAGTTTCGTCGGAGACCCAGTACTTC.